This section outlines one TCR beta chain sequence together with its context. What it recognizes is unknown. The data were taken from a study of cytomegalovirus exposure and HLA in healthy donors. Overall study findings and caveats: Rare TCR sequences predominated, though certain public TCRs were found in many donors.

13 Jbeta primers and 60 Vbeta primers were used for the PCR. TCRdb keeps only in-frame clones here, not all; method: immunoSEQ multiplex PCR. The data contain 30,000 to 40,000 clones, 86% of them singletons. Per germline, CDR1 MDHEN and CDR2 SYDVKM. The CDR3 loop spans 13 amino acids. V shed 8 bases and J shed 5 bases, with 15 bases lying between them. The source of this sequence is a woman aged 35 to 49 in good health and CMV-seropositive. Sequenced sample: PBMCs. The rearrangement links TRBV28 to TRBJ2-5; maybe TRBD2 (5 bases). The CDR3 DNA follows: TGTGCCAGCCGAAGGGCTAGCACGGAGACCCAGTACTTC. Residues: CASRRASTETQYF.